The TCR beta chain described here comes from a study of control samples from healthy donors and cancer patients. Concerning this clone: The junction departs from germline at one end; a sequencing error may be responsible.

This table comes from immunoSEQ multiplex PCR, and its TCRdb copy is limited to in-frame clones, with some not included. The top ten clones hold around 1.5% of a sample with roughly 180,000 clones, roughly 94% of them seen once. Germline assignment: CDR1 MNHEY and CDR2 SMNVEV (reference sequence). This CDR3 has 14 residues. The source of this sequence is a woman under 30 in good health. The chain is built from TRBV27 and TRBJ1-1; no firm D call. The specimen sequenced was blood. CDR3 sequence (DNA): TGTGCCAGCAGTCTATCTCACAGGAACACTGAAGCTTTCTTT. Its translation: CASSLSHRNTEAFF.